A single sample is the source of the 20 T cell receptor beta chains below, sequenced in a study of T cell responses to AZD1222 COVID-19 vaccine. Assay used: immunoSEQ multiplex PCR; TCRdb lists only in-frame clones, some missing. In the table there are about 97,000 clones, 90% of which are singletons. The source was peripheral blood, collected on day 0 of AZD1222 vaccination. The source is an adult in good health.

The CDR3 DNA sequence: TGTGCCTGGAGTGGACGGGAGGCTTCCTCTGGAAACACCATATATTTT. It encodes CAWSGREASSGNTIYF. This chain uses TRBV30 with TRBJ1-3, with D unclear. Between the trimmed V and J ends, which lost 1 base and 0 bases, there was a span of 13 bases. CDR1 and CDR2 from the germline V gene are GTSNPN and SVGIG (reference sequence). The CDR3 is 16 amino acids. Filled out from reference TRBV30 and TRBJ1-3, the complete variable domain reads SQTIHQWPATLVQPVGSPLSLECTVEGTSNPNLYWYRQAAGRGLQLLFYSVGIGQISSEVPQNLSASRPQDRQFILSSKKLLLSDSGFYLCAWSGREASSGNTIYFGEGSWLTVV.

The V call is TRBV28, the J call TRBJ1-5; TRBD1 is a possible D gene (6 bases). Germline assignment: CDR1 MDHEN and CDR2 SYDVKM. V lost 6 bases and J lost 5, with 23 bases in between. CDR3 size: 17 residues. The CDR3 nucleotides read TGTGCCAGCAGCCAAGGATATAACCTTAAGGGGGATCAGCCCCAGCATTTT. Protein product: CASSQGYNLKGDQPQHF.

This chain joins TRBV28 and TRBJ2-3; D possibly corresponds to TRBD2 (6 bases). The CDR3 loop spans 11 amino acids. V was trimmed by 8 bases and J by 3 bases, leaving 6 bases between them. Germline values: CDR1 MDHEN, CDR2 SYDVKM. CDR3 sequence: CASAGTDTQYF. The CDR3 DNA follows: TGTGCCAGCGCGGGGACAGATACGCAGTATTTT.

The chain carries TRBV24-1 and TRBJ1-2, with D unresolved. The ends were cut back, 3 bases at V and 6 bases at J, with 7 bases in the middle. This CDR3 is built from 12 residues. The germline V gene has CDR1 KGHDR and CDR2 SFDVKD. The CDR3, as DNA: TGTGCCACCAGTGATGACCGGGATGGCTACACCTTC. Amino acid sequence: CATSDDRDGYTF.

The J gene is TRBJ1-1, the V gene TRBV10-3; the D gene is possibly TRBD1 (6 bases). V dropped 1 base and J dropped 4 bases, with 16 bases sitting between them. The germline CDR1 and CDR2 sequences are ENHRY and SYGVKD. The CDR3 has 16 amino acids. The CDR3 region is CAISELGAGQGTEAFF. The CDR3 bases are TGTGCCATCAGTGAGTTGGGGGCAGGGCAGGGCACTGAAGCTTTCTTT.

The genes are TRBV7-2 and TRBJ1-1, with a weak D call TRBD1 (5 bases). CDR1 is SGHTA, CDR2 FQGNSA, per germline. The V end was cut by 4 bases, the J end by 7 bases, with 16 bases between. This CDR3 is 14 amino acids long. The CDR3 loop reads CASSWPGRGIEAFF. The CDR3 bases are TGTGCCAGCAGCTGGCCGGGACGGGGAATTGAAGCTTTCTTT.

This chain joins TRBV6-5 and TRBJ1-3; weak D call: TRBD1 (6 bases). CDR1 MNHEY and CDR2 SVGAGI come from the germline V gene. The CDR3 contains 14 residues. Trimming pared 2 bases from V and 4 bases from J, leaving 9 bases between. The CDR3, as DNA: TGTGCCAGCAGTTACGGGGGGCTGGGAAACACCATATATTTT. Protein sequence: CASSYGGLGNTIYF.

The V call is TRBV2, the J call TRBJ1-2; tentatively, D is TRBD1 (6 bases). The CDR3 is 15 amino acids. CDR1 is SNHLY, CDR2 FYNNEI, per germline. Trimming removed 1 base from V and 7 bases from J, with 16 bases in between. The chain's CDR3 is CASSEVARGSGGYTF. The CDR3 DNA follows: TGTGCCAGCAGTGAAGTGGCCAGGGGATCAGGTGGCTACACCTTC.

This clone is a singleton in its sample. The V call is TRBV6-5, the J call TRBJ1-6, with 8 positions matching TRBD1. J gave up 7 bases and V 6 bases, and 8 bases lay outside the gene matches. The CDR3 loop spans 15 amino acids. CDR1 is MNHEY, CDR2 SVGAGI, per germline. CDR3: CASRPGTGRNSPLHF. In DNA, the CDR3 is TGTGCCAGCAGGCCCGGGACAGGAAGGAATTCACCCCTCCACTTT.

This sequence joins TRBV7-8 and TRBJ1-2; D is unclear. This CDR3 is built from 11 residues. The germline gives CDR1 SGHVS, CDR2 FQNEAQ. The germline V and J ends were trimmed by 5 bases and 7 bases, with 8 bases remaining between them. The CDR3 bases are TGTGCCAGCAGCCTCTTGTCTGGCTACACCTTC. Its translation is CASSLLSGYTF.

J is TRBJ2-3 and V is TRBV3-1 (or the pseudogene TRBV3-2), with D perhaps matching TRBD1 (5 bases). Germline V gives CDR1 LGHDT, CDR2 YNNKEL (reference sequence). The CDR3 runs to 15 residues. V lost 0 bases and J 8 bases, leaving 15 bases between the germline ends. The CDR3 nucleotides read TGTGCCAGCAGCCAAGATCCGGCAGGGTGGGGTACGCAGTATTTT. This encodes CASSQDPAGWGTQYF.

The CDR3 reads CASRVQPNTEAFF. The CDR3 bases are TGCGCCAGCAGGGTACAGCCGAACACTGAAGCTTTCTTT. The chain couples TRBV5-1 to TRBJ1-1; no firm D call. The length of the CDR3 is 13 residues. The germline V gene encodes CDR1 SGHRS and CDR2 YFSETQ. Trimming took 5 bases from V and 1 from J, leaving 9 bases between them.

The rearrangement uses TRBV2 and TRBJ1-1; no clear D. The CDR3 spans 12 residues. The V gene lost 2 bases and the J gene lost 9 bases, with 10 bases spanning the gap. Germline V gene lookup returns CDR1 SNHLY and CDR2 FYNNEI. CDR3 protein: CASSETRAKAFF. DNA for the CDR3: TGTGCCAGCAGTGAAACCCGGGCTAAAGCTTTCTTT.

The chain employs TRBV5-1 and TRBJ1-1, with a possible D match to TRBD1 (6 bases). This CDR3 region has 16 residues. Deletions cut 1 base from V and 1 base from J, with 14 bases between. The V gene's germline CDR1 is SGHRS and CDR2 YFSETQ. In nucleotides, the CDR3 is TGCGCCAGCAGCTTGCATCCAAGGGGGACGAACACTGAAGCTTTCTTT. It translates to CASSLHPRGTNTEAFF.

This chain joins TRBV7-9 and TRBJ2-7; the match to TRBD2 covers 15 bases. This CDR3 contains 18 residues. CDR1 is SEHNR and CDR2 is FQNEAQ in the germline V gene (reference sequence). Trimming at V came to 6 bases and at J to 1 base, leaving 10 bases not matched to a gene. The CDR3 protein is CASSYGLAGGARSYEQYF. The CDR3, as DNA: TGTGCCAGCAGTTACGGACTAGCGGGGGGGGCGCGGTCCTACGAGCAGTACTTC.

The chain links TRBV27 to TRBJ1-3; 8 bases agree with TRBD1. The CDR3 contains 14 residues. CDR1 MNHEY and CDR2 SMNVEV come from the germline V gene (reference sequence). The junction had 2 bases not matched to a gene; V was cut back by 5 bases and J by 2 bases. The DNA of the CDR3 is TGTGCCAGCAGTGTGGACAGGGCTGGAAACACCATATATTTT. Amino acids: CASSVDRAGNTIYF.

This clone showed up just once. The chain has TRBV2 and TRBJ2-2; possible D gene TRBD1, 6 bases. This CDR3 has 16 amino acids. Per germline, CDR1 SNHLY and CDR2 FYNNEI. Trimming left V 5 bases short and J 0 bases short, with 13 bases between. Here the CDR3 reads CASSFNTGTNTGELFF. The CDR3, as DNA: TGTGCCAGCAGTTTTAATACAGGGACGAACACCGGGGAGCTGTTTTTT.

The J gene is TRBJ1-6, the V gene TRBV19; TRBD1 is a possible D gene (5 bases). The CDR3 has 14 amino acids. Germline V CDR1 and CDR2: LNHDA, SQIVND (reference sequence). V was clipped by 5 bases and J by 7 bases, with 12 bases between them. The CDR3 loop reads CASSLQVYNSPLHF. CDR3 DNA sequence: TGTGCCAGTAGTCTACAGGTATACAATTCACCCCTCCACTTT.

The rearrangement joins TRBV12-2 to TRBJ1-3; the tabulated D call, TRBD1, remains unverified against the DNA. TRBV12-2 is deemed a pseudogene. This CDR3 is built from 17 residues. The CDR3 protein is CASRSVGRCLSRNTIYF. In DNA, the CDR3 is TGTGCAAGTCGCTCCGTGGGCAGGTGTTTAAGCCGAAACACCATATATTTT.

J is TRBJ1-2 and V is TRBV10-2; TRBD1 might be the D (5 bases). CDR3 length: 13 residues. The V end lost 8 bases, the J end lost 8 bases, and 18 bases lay between the germline ends. CDR1 WSHSY and CDR2 SAAADI come from the germline V gene. The CDR3 DNA is TGCGCCAGCCAGAGGGGAGGATACAGCGGCTACACCTTC. It encodes CASQRGGYSGYTF.